This T cell receptor beta chain was observed in a study of Ad26.COV2.S vaccination and SARS-CoV-2 variants (dated by TCRdb to 2020 to 2023). Background on the whole study: Donors in the vaccine arm were drawn from COV1001, a multicentre, randomized, double-blind, placebo-controlled phase I-IIa trial testing Ad26.COV2.S in healthy adults. Ad26.COV2.S was administered intramuscularly at a dose of 5x10^10 or 1x10^11 viral particles, either as one shot or as two shots given 56 days apart. TCRbeta repertoire sequencing served as the tool for gauging how specific and how broad the SARS-CoV-2-reactive T cell receptors were following Ad26.COV2.S vaccination. A total of 32 samples were included in the TCR-sequenced set, comprising 19 Ad26.COV2.S vaccine recipients, 5 placebo recipients and 8 SARS-CoV-2 convalescent individuals. Trial participants were randomized into five groups of five, in which low-dose or high-dose Ad26.COV2.S was given once or twice, or placebo was given on both occasions. Investigators remained blinded to trial group allocation during experiments and outcome assessment. Study-wide conclusions, independent of this receptor: The authors noted that the TCR breadth and depth analyses may have underestimated total T cell responses. Comparable non-spike TCR breadth was observed between vaccine and placebo recipients, consistent with only spike being contained in the vaccine. After vaccination, substantial breadth of spike-specific CD8+ and CD4+ T cell responses was reported. Spike-specific TCR breadth was higher in Ad26.COV2.S recipients than in placebo recipients (P = 0.0014). Comparing responses between vaccine doses or regimens was not something the study was powered to do.

Concerning this clone: What this receptor recognizes is not known. Base-call qualities are not available, and no considerably larger clone is one nucleotide away.

According to the germline V gene, CDR1 reads MNHEY and CDR2 reads SVGAGI. Deletion took 6 bases off V and 8 bases off J, with a span of 23 bases between the germline ends. Counted from cysteine to phenylalanine, this CDR3 has 15 amino acids. The sequence is cut down to CDR3 DNA, 45 bases in frame from base 1. The immunoSEQ Assay was the method used to sequence TCRbeta CDR3 regions. After extraction, genomic DNA underwent amplification by bias-controlled multiplex PCR, followed by high-throughput sequencing. In the source study's methods: To quantify the absolute abundance of every unique TCRbeta CDR3 region, sequences were collapsed and filtered. T cell fraction was estimated by normalizing TCRbeta template counts to usable DNA, with usable DNA measured through amplification of reference genes found in all nucleated cells. Repertoire TCRs were annotated as SARS-CoV-2-specific when V gene, CDR3 amino acid sequence and J gene were exactly matched to a known reactive TCR set. The reference SARS-CoV-2 TCR set came from MIRA and was filtered for enrichment in COVID-19-positive ImmuneCODE repertoires, removing public or cross-reactive TCRs. Based on the MIRA antigens, annotated TCRs were further analysed at the level of specific ORF or position within ORF. Breadth was defined as the number of annotated unique rearrangements divided by the total number of unique productive rearrangements, and depth was defined as the summed frequency of the annotated unique rearrangements. Two-sided Wilcoxon rank-sum tests were used to compare TCR breadth between groups. TCRdb stores this immuneACCESS table with in-frame sequences only. Part of the clones is absent; in the studies checked, under half of the shortfall reflects unresolved V genes, and no reason is known for the rest. V and J calls plus clone size are reproduced from that table; the DNA served to infer D and trimming. Within this sample are around 450,000 clones, with 75% to 90% of them counted one time only. Of the sample, approximately 2.5% is held by the ten largest clones.

In the paper's terms, the treatment or condition label means: some 20 received Ad26.COV2.S at low or high dose, single or two shots; roughly 5 received placebo; per-sample allocation not given. For vaccine and placebo recipients, repertoires were sequenced using samples collected on day 63 after the first injection. Between 29 July and 7 August 2020, Cohort 1b enrolled 25 adults aged 18-55 years at one site in Boston, USA. Ad26.COV2.S was a replication-incompetent adenovirus type 26 vector expressing a prefusion-stabilized SARS-CoV-2 spike protein from the original Wuhan strain. The rearranged segments are TRBV6-5 and TRBJ2-7, with the D gene uncertain. This receptor was obtained from a person aged 18-65 years who received the Ad26.COV2.S COVID-19 vaccine or a placebo. The specimen was peripheral blood, collected in a trial of Ad26.COV2.S vaccine versus placebo. The CDR3 reads CASRSLIGLLAKQYF. The DNA sequence reads TGTGCCAGCAGATCCCTAATCGGGCTACTTGCTAAGCAGTACTTC.